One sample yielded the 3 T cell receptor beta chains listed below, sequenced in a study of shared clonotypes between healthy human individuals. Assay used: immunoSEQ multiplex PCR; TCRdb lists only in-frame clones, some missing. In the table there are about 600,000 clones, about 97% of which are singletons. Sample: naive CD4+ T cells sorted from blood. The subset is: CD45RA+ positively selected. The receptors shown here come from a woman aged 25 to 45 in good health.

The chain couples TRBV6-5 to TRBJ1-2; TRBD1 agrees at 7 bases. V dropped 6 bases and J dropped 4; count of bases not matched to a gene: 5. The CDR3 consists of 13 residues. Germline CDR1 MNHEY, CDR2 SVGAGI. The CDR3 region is CASSRNRGYGYTF. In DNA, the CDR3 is TGTGCCAGCAGCCGTAACAGGGGCTATGGCTACACCTTC.

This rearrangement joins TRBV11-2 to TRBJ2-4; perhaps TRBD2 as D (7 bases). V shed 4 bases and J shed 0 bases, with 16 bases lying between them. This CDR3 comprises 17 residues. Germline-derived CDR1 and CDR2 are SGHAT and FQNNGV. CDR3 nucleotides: TGTGCCAGCAGCTGGACGGGGAGGGGGGTAGCCAAAAACATTCAGTACTTC. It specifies CASSWTGRGVAKNIQYF.

The CDR3 spells CASSRTSGRVGGTDTQYF. The CDR3 DNA reads as TGTGCCAGCAGCCGGACTAGCGGGAGGGTGGGGGGTACAGATACGCAGTATTTT. This chain connects TRBV27 to TRBJ2-3; 15 nucleotides agree with TRBD2. The CDR3 totals 18 residues. Losses at the gene ends were 6 bases for V and 3 bases for J; bases not matched to a gene: 10. Germline V gene sequence: CDR1 MNHEY, CDR2 SMNVEV (reference sequence).